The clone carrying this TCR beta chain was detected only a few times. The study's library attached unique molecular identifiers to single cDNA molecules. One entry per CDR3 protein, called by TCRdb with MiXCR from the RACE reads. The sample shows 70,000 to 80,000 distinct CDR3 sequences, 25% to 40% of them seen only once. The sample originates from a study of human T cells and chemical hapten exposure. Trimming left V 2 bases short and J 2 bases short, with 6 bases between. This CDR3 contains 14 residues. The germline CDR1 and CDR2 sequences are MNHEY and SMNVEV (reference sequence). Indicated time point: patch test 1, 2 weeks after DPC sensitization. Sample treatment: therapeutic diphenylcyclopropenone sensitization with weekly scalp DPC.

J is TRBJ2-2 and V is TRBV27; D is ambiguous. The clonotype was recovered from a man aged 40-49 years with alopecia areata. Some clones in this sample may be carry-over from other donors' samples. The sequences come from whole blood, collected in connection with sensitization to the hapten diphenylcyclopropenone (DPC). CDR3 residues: CASSLVGNTGELFF. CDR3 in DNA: TGTGCCAGCAGTTTAGTGGGAAACACCGGGGAGCTGTTTTTT.